This T cell receptor (beta chain) was obtained from a study of identical twins. Study-wide findings and caveats: A lower insertion count was a feature of abundant cord blood beta clonotypes, with no such feature in memory repertoires. The models systematically underestimated how much out-of-frame TCR alpha was shared in monozygotic twins.

This clonotype appeared many times. The antigen remains unidentified. TCRdb re-analysed the 5' RACE reads in MiXCR, keeping a single row per CDR3 protein. The table includes 150,000 or so distinct CDR3 sequences, 3% to 4.5% detected once. Material: memory T cells sorted from blood. This TCR derives from a man aged 18 to 30 in good health.

As DNA, the CDR3 is TGCGCCAGCAGTGGACTAGCGGGAGGTAGCTGGGGCAATGAGCAGTTCTTC. This encodes CASSGLAGGSWGNEQFF. The chain couples TRBV10-2 to TRBJ2-1; TRBD2 matches 13 bases. This CDR3 has 17 residues. J was trimmed by 6 bases and V by 4 bases; bases with no gene match: 9. Germline CDR1 reads WSHSY; CDR2 reads SAAADI.